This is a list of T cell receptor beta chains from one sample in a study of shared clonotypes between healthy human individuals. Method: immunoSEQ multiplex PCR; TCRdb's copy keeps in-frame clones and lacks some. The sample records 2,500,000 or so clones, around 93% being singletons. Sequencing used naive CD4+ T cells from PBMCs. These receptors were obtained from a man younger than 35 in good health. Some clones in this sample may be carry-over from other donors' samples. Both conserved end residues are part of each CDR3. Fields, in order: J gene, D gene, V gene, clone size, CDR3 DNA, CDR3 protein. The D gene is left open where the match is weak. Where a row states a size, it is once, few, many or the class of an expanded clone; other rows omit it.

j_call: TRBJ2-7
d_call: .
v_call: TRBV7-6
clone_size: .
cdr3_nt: TGTGCCAGCAGCTCACAGGAACGATACGAGCAGTACTTC
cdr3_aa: CASSSQERYEQYF

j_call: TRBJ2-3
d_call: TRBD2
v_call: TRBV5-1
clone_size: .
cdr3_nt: TGCGCCAGCAGGCAAGGACTAGCAGCTAGCACAGATACGCAGTATTTT
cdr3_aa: CASRQGLAASTDTQYF

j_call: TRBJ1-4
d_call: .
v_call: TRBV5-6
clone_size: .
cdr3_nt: TGTGCCAGCAGTTTTGGACGGCGAAATGAAAAACTGTTTTTT
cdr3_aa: CASSFGRRNEKLFF

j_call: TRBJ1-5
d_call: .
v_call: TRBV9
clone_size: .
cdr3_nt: TGTGCCAGCAGCGCCACTCCTCGGGACGCTAATTTCTTCCGGCCCCAGCATTTT
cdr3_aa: CASSATPRDANFFRPQHF

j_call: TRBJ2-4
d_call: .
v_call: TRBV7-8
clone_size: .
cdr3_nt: TGTGCCAGCAGTTTATACCCCACAGGAGGCACAGCCAAAAACATTCAGTACTTC
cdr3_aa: CASSLYPTGGTAKNIQYF

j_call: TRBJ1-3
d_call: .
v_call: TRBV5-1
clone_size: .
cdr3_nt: TGCGCCAGCAGCCCCGAAGGGCTCAGTTCTGGAAACACCATATATTTT
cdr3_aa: CASSPEGLSSGNTIYF

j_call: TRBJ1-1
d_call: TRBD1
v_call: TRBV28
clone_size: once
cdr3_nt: TGTGCCAGCAGATCCCAGGGGGCTAGGGACACTGAAGCTTTCTTT
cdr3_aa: CASRSQGARDTEAFF

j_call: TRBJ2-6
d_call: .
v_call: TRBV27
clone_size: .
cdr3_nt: TGTGCCAGCAGTATTCGACAGACTGGGGCCAACGTCCTGACTTTC
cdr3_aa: CASSIRQTGANVLTF

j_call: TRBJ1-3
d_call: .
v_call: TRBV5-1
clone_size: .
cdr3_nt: TGCGCCAGCAGCTTGGATAAACCTACTGGAAACACCATATATTTT
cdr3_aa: CASSLDKPTGNTIYF

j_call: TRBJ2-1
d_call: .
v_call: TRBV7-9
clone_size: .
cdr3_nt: TGTGCCAGCAGCCCGGGAGCCAATGAGCAGTTCTTC
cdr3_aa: CASSPGANEQFF

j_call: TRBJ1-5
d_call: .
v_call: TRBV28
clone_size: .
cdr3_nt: TGTGCCAGCAAAAAACTGGGACCCGTCCTCTCCAATCAGCCCCAGCATTTT
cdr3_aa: CASKKLGPVLSNQPQHF

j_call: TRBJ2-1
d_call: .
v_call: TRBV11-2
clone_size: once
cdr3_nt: TGTGCCAGCAGCTCTCTCGGGAGAGGAAGCGGCAATGAGCAGTTCTTC
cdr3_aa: CASSSLGRGSGNEQFF

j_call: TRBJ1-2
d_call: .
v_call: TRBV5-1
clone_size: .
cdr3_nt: TGCGCCAGCTCCCCCGAGGGCGGCTACTATGGCTACACCTTC
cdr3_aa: CASSPEGGYYGYTF

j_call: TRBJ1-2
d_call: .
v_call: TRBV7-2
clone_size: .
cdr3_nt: TGTGCCAGCAGCTCCTTAGGCTATGGCTACACCTTC
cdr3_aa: CASSSLGYGYTF

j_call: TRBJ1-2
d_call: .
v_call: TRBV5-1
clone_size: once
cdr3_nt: TGCGCCAGCAGCTTGGACAGTAGGAGCTATGGCTACACCTTC
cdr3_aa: CASSLDSRSYGYTF

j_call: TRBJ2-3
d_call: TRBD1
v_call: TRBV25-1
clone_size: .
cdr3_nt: TGTGCCAGCAGTGTCCCTAGACAGGGCGGCAACACAGATACGCAGTATTTT
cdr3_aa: CASSVPRQGGNTDTQYF

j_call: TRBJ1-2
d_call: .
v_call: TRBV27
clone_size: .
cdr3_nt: TGTGCCAGCAGTTTAAGCGGCAGGGCAGAAGGACCCAACTATGGCTACACCTTC
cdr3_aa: CASSLSGRAEGPNYGYTF

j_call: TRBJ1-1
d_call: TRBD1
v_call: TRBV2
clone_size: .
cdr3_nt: TGTGCCAGGGTGACAGGGTTGAACACTGAAGCTTTCTTT
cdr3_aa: CARVTGLNTEAFF

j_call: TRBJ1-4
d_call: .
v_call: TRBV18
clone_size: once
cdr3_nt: TGTGCCAGCTCACGGTCAGGACCTGCTAATGAAAAACTGTTTTTT
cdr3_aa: CASSRSGPANEKLFF

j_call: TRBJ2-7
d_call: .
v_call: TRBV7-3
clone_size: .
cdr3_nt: TGTGCCAGCAGCGCTCGGCCCTCCTACGAGCAGTACTTC
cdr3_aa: CASSARPSYEQYF

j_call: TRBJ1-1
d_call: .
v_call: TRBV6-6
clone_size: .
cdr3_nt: TGTGCCAGCAGCCGCCCGGGGGTGAACACTGAAGCTTTCTTT
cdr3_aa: CASSRPGVNTEAFF

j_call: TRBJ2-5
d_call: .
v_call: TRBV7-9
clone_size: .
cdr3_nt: TGTGCCAGCAGCTTATACCGGGAGACCCAGTACTTC
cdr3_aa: CASSLYRETQYF

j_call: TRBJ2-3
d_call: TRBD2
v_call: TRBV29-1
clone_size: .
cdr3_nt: TGCAGCGTAGTACCTAGCGGGAGTGCAGATACGCAGTATTTT
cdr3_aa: CSVVPSGSADTQYF

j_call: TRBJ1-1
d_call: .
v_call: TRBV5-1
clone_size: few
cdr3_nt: TGCGCCAGCAGCCGGGACACCAACACTGAAGCTTTCTTT
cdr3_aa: CASSRDTNTEAFF

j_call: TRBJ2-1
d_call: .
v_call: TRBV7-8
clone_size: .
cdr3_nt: TGTGCCAGCAGCGTCATGTCCTACGCTGAGCAGTTCTTC
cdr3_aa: CASSVMSYAEQFF

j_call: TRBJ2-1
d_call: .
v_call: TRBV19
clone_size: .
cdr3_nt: TGTGCCAGTAGACCTACGGGGGATAGCTCCTACAATGAGCAGTTCTTC
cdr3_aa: CASRPTGDSSYNEQFF

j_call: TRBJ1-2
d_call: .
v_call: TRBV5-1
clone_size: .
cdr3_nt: TGCGCCAGTTCGGCGGGGAATGACTATGGCTACACCTTC
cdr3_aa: CASSAGNDYGYTF

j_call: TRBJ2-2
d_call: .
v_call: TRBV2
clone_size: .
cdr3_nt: TGTGCCAGCAGTGAACAGGGCGTAGAAATCGCCGGGGAGCTGTTTTTT
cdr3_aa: CASSEQGVEIAGELFF

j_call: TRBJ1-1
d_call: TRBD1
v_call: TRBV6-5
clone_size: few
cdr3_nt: TGTGCCAGCAAGGGGGCATTCACTGAAGCTTTCTTT
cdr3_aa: CASKGAFTEAFF